This T cell receptor (beta chain) was captured by sequencing in a study of blood T cell repertoires in COVID-19. Study summary: Researchers got acute and convalescent COVID-19 samples from the United States, Italy and Spain. T cells, B-cell-depleted T cells, or PBMCs supplied cDNA or gDNA.

Per the original data handling: Amplifying reference gene primers gave estimates of nucleated cell counts. TCRdb's copy holds only in-frame clones and misses some; the assay was immunoSEQ multiplex PCR. Clone size and V and J calls were adopted from that table, with D and trimming inferred from the DNA. The sample lists about 270,000 clones; less than 90% were seen once. The V gene end was trimmed by 3 bases and the J gene end by 5 bases; junction bases not matched to a gene: 3. Germline V gene sequence: CDR1 MNHEY, CDR2 SMNVEV (reference sequence). The CDR3 is 15 residues long. The material sequenced was peripheral blood. This chain links TRBV27 with TRBJ2-2; 10 nucleotides line up with TRBD2. The receptor's source is a human donor in a cohort sampled during active COVID-19. As DNA, the CDR3 is TGTGCCAGCAGTTTGGCTAGCGGGAGTACCGGGGAGCTGTTTTTT. Encoded protein: CASSLASGSTGELFF.